Following are 7 T cell receptor beta chains from one sample sequenced in a study of cytomegalovirus exposure and HLA in healthy donors. Researchers ran the PCR with 60 Vbeta and 13 Jbeta primers. Some clones are missing from TCRdb's copy, which holds only in-frame ones; the method was immunoSEQ multiplex PCR. The sample lists about 150,000 clones, less than 90% occurring once. The sequencing sample was made of PBMCs. The receptor source for this set is a young woman in good health and CMV-seronegative.

The J gene is TRBJ2-7, the V gene TRBV28, with 10 nucleotides matching TRBD2. The junction had 9 bases not matched to a gene; V was cut back by 6 bases and J by 4 bases. Germline CDR1 is MDHEN and CDR2 is SYDVKM. The CDR3 has 15 residues. CDR3 in DNA: TGTGCCAGCAGCCCCACCGCTAGCGGGAGTTACGAGCAGTACTTC. Encoded protein: CASSPTASGSYEQYF.

This chain links TRBV2 with TRBJ1-1; the D gene is possibly TRBD1 (6 bases). CDR3 size: 13 residues. CDR1 and CDR2 from the germline V gene are SNHLY and FYNNEI. V was shortened by 6 bases and J by 0 bases, with 8 bases between the two germline ends. The CDR3 DNA is TGTGCCAGCAGGAGGACAGTGAACACTGAAGCTTTCTTT. This translates into CASRRTVNTEAFF.

J is TRBJ1-5 and V is TRBV28, with D hard to call. The CDR3 loop spans 12 amino acids. V lost 5 bases, J lost 9 bases, and 11 bases lay in between. Germline CDR1 reads MDHEN; CDR2 reads SYDVKM. CDR3 nucleotides: TGTGCCAGCAGTCCGATTCTAAGGCCCCAGCATTTT. Amino acids: CASSPILRPQHF.

V usage is TRBV7-8 and J usage is TRBJ2-5; D is perhaps TRBD1 (5 bases). Trimming stripped 1 base from V and 5 bases from J, with 11 bases between. CDR1 is SGHVS, CDR2 FQNEAQ, per germline. There are 14 residues in the CDR3. In nucleotides, the CDR3 is TGTGCCAGCAGCTTAGGGGGCCAGGCCGAGACCCAGTACTTC. Translating gives CASSLGGQAETQYF.

This chain uses TRBV27 with TRBJ2-7; 12 nucleotides line up with TRBD2. Germline V gene sequence: CDR1 MNHEY, CDR2 SMNVEV (reference sequence). This CDR3 region has 15 residues. V was clipped by 5 bases and J by 1 base; unmatched bases: 3. The CDR3 DNA reads TGTGCCAGCAGTGCTAGCGGGAGGGGATCCTACGAGCAGTACTTC. Its translation: CASSASGRGSYEQYF.

This chain links TRBV5-1 with TRBJ2-3; perhaps TRBD2 as D (5 bases). Germline CDR1 reads SGHRS; CDR2 reads YFSETQ. Trimming stripped 0 bases from V and 6 bases from J, with 11 bases between. The CDR3 is 14 residues long. CDR3 amino acids: CASSLANGVDTQYF. The CDR3 DNA reads TGCGCCAGCAGCTTGGCCAACGGGGTGGATACGCAGTATTTT. The full variable domain, in which reference TRBV5-1 and TRBJ2-3 provide the parts outside the CDR3, is KAGVTQTPRYLIKTRGQQVTLSCSPISGHRSVSWYQQTPGQGLQFLFEYFSETQRNKGNFPGRFSGRQFSNSRSEMNVSTLELGDSALYLCASSLANGVDTQYFGPGTRLTVL.

The gene calls are TRBV30 and TRBJ1-1; 11 nucleotides agree with TRBD1. The germline CDR1 and CDR2 sequences are GTSNPN and SVGIG (reference sequence). The CDR3 has 15 amino acids. V lost 5 bases and J lost 6; bases outside the gene matches: 11. DNA for the CDR3: TGTGCCTGGGGACAGGGGGCGCAAAGTTTGGCTGAAGCTTTCTTT. This gives the protein CAWGQGAQSLAEAFF.